The 19 T cell receptor beta chains below all came from one sample that was sequenced in a study of T-cell memory formation after mild COVID-19 listed by TCRdb under 2021. Library prep was done by 5' RACE. TCRdb records Illumina NovaSeq 6000 as the sequencer. TCRdb reran the public reads through fastp at Q25 and MiXCR, keeping productive beta chains. Entries are consolidated by CDR3 protein sequence, retaining the most common genes and DNA. The sample includes 450,000 or so distinct CDR3 sequences, with around 27% observed a single time. Of the sample, roughly an eighth falls within the top ten clones. Material for sequencing was PBMCs or a T cell subset sorted from them (not recorded which). These receptors were collected from an adult woman who had mild COVID-19 (a few samples of this study predate the infection). The sample titles of this study are shuffled in the database, so cell type and time point are left out; the donor was told from shared clones.

This clonotype came up many times. J is TRBJ2-1 and V is TRBV7-2; D possibly uses TRBD1 or TRBD2 (5 bases each). Trimming cost V 3 bases and J 7 bases, with 10 bases left between them. The CDR3 covers 13 residues. Germline CDR1 is SGHTA and CDR2 is FQGNSA. The CDR3 reads CASSLGVSNEQFF. For the CDR3, the DNA is TGTGCCAGCAGCTTGGGGGTGTCGAATGAGCAGTTCTTC.

This clonotype was counted only a few times. The chain recombines TRBV4-1 with TRBJ2-3; D unresolved. CDR1 and CDR2 (germline): MGHRA, YSYEKL. V lost 1 base and J lost 4, with 6 bases in between. The CDR3 runs to 13 residues. CDR3 in DNA: TGCGCCAGCAGCCAAGTCTGGGCAGATACGCAGTATTTT. It encodes CASSQVWADTQYF.

This chain links TRBV27 with TRBJ2-3; D remains ambiguous. The germline V gene has CDR1 MNHEY and CDR2 SMNVEV (reference sequence). V was shortened by 0 bases and J by 6 bases, with 10 bases between the two germline ends. The CDR3 spans 14 residues. The CDR3 DNA sequence: TGTGCCAGCAGTTTATCATCCACCCTGGATACGCAGTATTTT. Residues: CASSLSSTLDTQYF.

This clonotype was seen only a few times. The chain has TRBV7-6 and TRBJ1-4; a possible D gene is TRBD1 (5 bases). The V gene's germline CDR1 is SGHVS and CDR2 FNYEAQ. CDR3 size: 14 residues. Trimming took 5 bases from V and 1 from J, leaving 8 bases between them. CDR3 loop: CASSKGLTNEKLFF. The CDR3 bases are TGTGCCAGCAGCAAGGGGTTAACTAATGAAAAACTGTTTTTT.

There are a few counts of this clonotype. The rearrangement links TRBV19 to TRBJ2-7, with D possibly matching TRBD2 (6 bases). V was clipped by 5 bases and J by 1 base, with 15 bases between them. The CDR3 totals 15 residues. Germline CDR1 and CDR2: LNHDA and SQIVND (reference sequence). CDR3 residues: CASSPYSGESYEQYF. CDR3 in DNA: TGTGCCAGTAGTCCCTATAGCGGAGAGTCCTACGAGCAGTACTTC. Full variable domain (remainder filled in from reference TRBV19 and TRBJ2-7): DGGITQSPKYLFRKEGQNVTLSCEQNLNHDAMYWYRQDPGQGLRLIYYSQIVNDFQKGDIAEGYSVSREKKESFPLTVTSAQKNPTAFYLCASSPYSGESYEQYFGPGTRLTVT.

This clonotype was found a few times. The chain carries TRBV9 and TRBJ2-1; TRBD2 matches 10 bases. This CDR3 contains 15 residues. Germline CDR1 is SGDLS and CDR2 is YYNGEE. The ends lost 3 bases at V and 10 bases at J; junction bases unmatched: 10. The CDR3 DNA is TGTGCCAGCAGCGAAGACCAGCGGGAGGGCCGAGAGCAGTTCTTC. This sequence encodes CASSEDQREGREQFF.

The chain is built from TRBV15 and TRBJ2-3; 7 bases match TRBD1. This CDR3 has 17 residues. Germline assignment: CDR1 LNHNV and CDR2 YYDKDF (reference sequence). With V trimmed by 4 bases and J by 8 bases, 18 bases remained unmatched. The CDR3 coding sequence is TGTGCCACCAGCACGGCGAGGCAGGGGGTTCGTCCAGGTACGCAGTATTTT. Amino acids: CATSTARQGVRPGTQYF.

This clonotype turned up a few times. The chain carries TRBV4-2 and TRBJ2-3, with D unresolved. Looked up from germline, CDR1 is LGHNA and CDR2 is YNFKEQ. V gave up 1 base and J gave up 1 base, with 9 bases separating them. The CDR3 length is 15 residues. In DNA, the CDR3 is TGTGCCAGCAGCCAAGGGGTAGGAGGCACAGATACGCAGTATTTT. As protein: CASSQGVGGTDTQYF.

The chain is built from TRBV7-3 and TRBJ2-3; tentatively, D is TRBD2 (5 bases). The ends were cut back, 4 bases at V and 1 base at J, with 15 bases in the middle. Germline assignment: CDR1 SGHTA and CDR2 FQGTGA. The CDR3 sequence is 16 residues long. CDR3 amino acids: CASSSGFGGRTDTQYF. As DNA, the CDR3 is TGTGCCAGCAGCTCTGGATTTGGCGGGCGCACAGATACGCAGTATTTT.

This rearrangement joins TRBV9 to TRBJ2-3, with 8 bases matching TRBD2. Trimming removed 3 bases from V and 0 bases from J; junction bases left unmatched: 9. The CDR3 totals 17 residues. Germline CDR1 and CDR2: SGDLS and YYNGEE. The CDR3 loop is CASSGFYSGTSTDTQYF. As DNA, the CDR3 is TGTGCCAGCAGCGGGTTTTATAGCGGGACCAGCACAGATACGCAGTATTTT.

Remarks on this clonotype: At one of its ends the junction is not consistent with the germline gene, which may arise from a read error. This chain joins TRBV4-2 and TRBJ1-1; D is unclear. Germline V gene lookup returns CDR1 LGHNA and CDR2 YNFKEQ. The CDR3 has 12 amino acids. CDR3 coding DNA: TGTGCCAGCGGAGAAGGGAACCCTGAAGCTTTCTTT. Translating gives CASGEGNPEAFF.

Only a few counts were recorded for this clonotype. This chain links TRBV5-4 with TRBJ2-1; no definite D call. Germline CDR1 SGHNT, CDR2 YYREEE (reference sequence). The CDR3 extends over 13 amino acids. V was shortened by 0 bases and J by 5 bases, with 6 bases between the two germline ends. The CDR3 coding sequence is TGTGCCAGCAGCTTGGCCCCTAACAATGAGCAGTTCTTC. It specifies CASSLAPNNEQFF.

V is TRBV29-1 and J is TRBJ2-3, with TRBD1 matching over 7 bases. Germline CDR1 SQVTM, CDR2 ANQGSEA. V was clipped by 5 bases and J by 0 bases; unmatched bases: 5. This CDR3 spans 14 amino acids. CDR3 residues: CSVRNRGSTDTQYF. In DNA form, the CDR3 reads TGCAGCGTTCGGAACAGGGGAAGCACAGATACGCAGTATTTT.

CDR3 amino acids: CASSVARGSSTNSPLHF. The CDR3 DNA is TGTGCCAGCAGCGTAGCACGAGGGTCATCCACCAATTCACCCCTCCACTTT. This chain joins TRBV9 and TRBJ1-6; D not resolved. The CDR3 has 17 amino acids. V was cut by 0 bases and J by 7 bases, with 17 bases left in between. Germline V gene data show CDR1 as SGDLS and CDR2 as YYNGEE.

V usage is TRBV15 and J usage is TRBJ2-7; either TRBD1 or TRBD2 may fit D (5 bases each). Germline V CDR1 and CDR2: LNHNV, YYDKDF (reference sequence). The CDR3 is 13 amino acids. V was pared by 5 bases and J by 6 bases, with 14 bases between. CDR3 sequence (DNA): TGTGCCACCAGCGGGGACGTTGGTGTCGAGCAGTACTTC. Its translation: CATSGDVGVEQYF.

The J gene is TRBJ2-1, the V gene TRBV9; possibly TRBD2 for D (7 bases). This CDR3 is built from 13 residues. Germline V gene data show CDR1 as SGDLS and CDR2 as YYNGEE. V lost 3 bases to trimming and J lost 8 bases, with 12 bases between them. DNA of the CDR3: TGTGCCAGCAGCGCGAGGGGGGGTGATGAGCAGTTCTTC. As protein: CASSARGGDEQFF.

V gene TRBV5-6 combines with J gene TRBJ1-2; D is ambiguous. The V end was cut by 1 base, the J end by 8 bases, with 15 bases between. The CDR3 contains 14 residues. Germline CDR1 reads SGHDT; CDR2 reads YYEEEE. The CDR3 DNA sequence: TGTGCCAGCAGCTTGCCGGGCTCTAACAAGGGCTACACCTTC. Protein product: CASSLPGSNKGYTF.

CDR3 protein: CASRILAGVNEQFF. The DNA for the CDR3 is TGTGCCAGCAGAATACTAGCGGGAGTTAATGAGCAGTTCTTC. V is TRBV7-2 and J is TRBJ2-1; 11 nucleotides line up with TRBD2. With V trimmed by 6 bases and J by 7 bases, 5 bases remained unmatched. The CDR3 has 14 amino acids. Germline V gene sequence: CDR1 SGHTA, CDR2 FQGNSA.

This chain joins TRBV10-3 and TRBJ1-6; 7 bases agree with TRBD1. V lost 10 bases, J lost 6 bases, and 9 bases stayed unmatched. The germline V gene encodes CDR1 ENHRY and CDR2 SYGVKD. CDR3 size: 14 residues. The CDR3, as DNA: TGTGCCACCAACGTCGGGACAGCTAATTCACCCCTCCACTTT. It translates to CATNVGTANSPLHF.